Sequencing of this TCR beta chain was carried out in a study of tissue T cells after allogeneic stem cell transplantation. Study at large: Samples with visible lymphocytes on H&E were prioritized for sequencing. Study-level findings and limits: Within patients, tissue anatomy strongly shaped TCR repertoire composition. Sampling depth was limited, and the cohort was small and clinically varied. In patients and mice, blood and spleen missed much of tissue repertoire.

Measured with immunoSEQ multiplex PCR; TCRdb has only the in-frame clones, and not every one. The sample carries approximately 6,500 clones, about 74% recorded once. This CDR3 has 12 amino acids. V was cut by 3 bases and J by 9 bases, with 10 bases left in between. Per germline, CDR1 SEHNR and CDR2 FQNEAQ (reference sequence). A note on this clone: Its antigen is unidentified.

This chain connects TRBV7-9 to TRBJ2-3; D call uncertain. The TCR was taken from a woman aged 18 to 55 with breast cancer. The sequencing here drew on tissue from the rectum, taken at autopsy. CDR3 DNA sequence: TGTGCCAGCAGCTTCTCTATGCTCACGCAGTATTTT. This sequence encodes CASSFSMLTQYF. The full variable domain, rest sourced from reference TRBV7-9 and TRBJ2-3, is DTGVSQNPRHKITKRGQNVTFRCDPISEHNRLYWYRQTLGQGPEFLTYFQNEAQLEKSRLLSDRFSAERPKGSFSTLEIQRTEQGDSAMYLCASSFSMLTQYFGPGTRLTVL.